A single sample is the source of the 8 T cell receptor beta chains below, sequenced in a study of beta chain features in type 1 diabetes (dated by TCRdb to 2016 to 2019). Libraries were prepared through the immunoSEQ multiplex PCR assay. The entire amount of isolated RNA was reverse transcribed using the High Capacity cDNA Reverse Transcription Kit, so the sequenced TCRB transcripts were expressed ones. The immuneACCESS repertoire file appears here via TCRdb, limited to in-frame rearrangements. These files lack a portion of the clones; in checked studies, under half of the deficit traces to unresolved V genes, and the cause of the others is not known. The sample data list a few hundred thousand clones, and roughly 30% of these were observed just once. Clones ranked in the top ten supply around 0.065% of the sample. Sequencing used naive CD4+ T cells from blood. The cell subset or site label, read with the paper, signifies: true naive CD4+ T cells. Receptors originate from a man aged 18 to 29 in good health.

The rearrangement links TRBV15 to TRBJ1-2, with 9 bases that match TRBD1. CDR3 size: 15 residues. The ends lost 5 bases at V and 6 bases at J; junction bases unmatched: 10. Germline values: CDR1 LNHNV, CDR2 YYDKDF (reference sequence). This CDR3 reads CATSLGQGTWNGYTF. CDR3 in DNA: TGTGCCACCAGCTTGGGACAGGGAACCTGGAATGGCTACACCTTC.

In its sample, this clone was seen a few times. The chain links TRBV30 to TRBJ2-2; 7 nucleotides match TRBD2. Per germline, CDR1 GTSNPN and CDR2 SVGIG (reference sequence). The CDR3 extends over 14 amino acids. J gave up 0 bases and V 8 bases, and 6 bases lay outside the gene matches. The CDR3 DNA is TGTGCCGGACGAGCGGGAACGAACACCGGGGAGCTGTTTTTT. Protein product: CAGRAGTNTGELFF.

The chain is built from TRBV28 and TRBJ2-2; 10 bases match TRBD2. The CDR3 consists of 15 residues. Per the germline V gene, CDR1 is MDHEN and CDR2 is SYDVKM. Losses at the gene ends were 6 bases for V and 9 bases for J; bases not matched to a gene: 10. CDR3: CASSLRLAGHRELFF. CDR3 coding DNA: TGTGCCAGCAGCCTCAGACTAGCGGGCCACCGGGAGCTGTTTTTT.

The chain uses TRBV5-4 and TRBJ2-3; 9 bases line up with TRBD2. This CDR3 spans 18 amino acids. V dropped 0 bases and J dropped 5; count of bases not matched to a gene: 13. Germline CDR1 SGHNT, CDR2 YYREEE (reference sequence). DNA for the CDR3: TGTGCCAGCAGCTTGGGACCTCCTGGAGCGGGAGGTGGAGATACGCAGTATTTT. Translated, it gives CASSLGPPGAGGGDTQYF.

This chain connects TRBV19 to TRBJ2-7, with 7 bases aligning to TRBD1. Germline V lookup: CDR1 LNHDA, CDR2 SQIVND (reference sequence). V lost 6 bases to trimming and J lost 3 bases; unmatched junction nucleotides: 2. This CDR3 has 12 amino acids. In DNA, the CDR3 is TGTGCCAGTAGGGGACAGCTCTACGAGCAGTACTTC. Amino acids: CASRGQLYEQYF.

This clone was observed a handful of times. This chain links TRBV10-3 with TRBJ2-1, with D unresolved. CDR3 length: 12 residues. The germline V gene has CDR1 ENHRY and CDR2 SYGVKD. V was cut by 3 bases and J by 7 bases, with 7 bases left in between. The CDR3 region is CAISEISNEQFF. The CDR3 DNA reads TGTGCCATCAGTGAAATAAGTAATGAGCAGTTCTTC.

This clone was found a few times. The genes are TRBV10-3 and TRBJ2-5, with D possibly being TRBD1 or TRBD2 (6 bases each). Germline-derived CDR1 and CDR2 are ENHRY and SYGVKD. V was trimmed by 8 bases and J by 2 bases, leaving 18 bases between them. The CDR3 consists of 15 residues. The CDR3 coding sequence is TGTGCCATCTGCCCGGGGAGGCAGGGGCAAGAGACCCAGTACTTC. Protein: CAICPGRQGQETQYF.

J is TRBJ2-3 and V is TRBV9; D perhaps matches TRBD2 (5 bases). The CDR3 loop spans 13 amino acids. The germline V and J ends were trimmed by 4 bases and 6 bases, with 12 bases remaining between them. The germline CDR1 and CDR2 sequences are SGDLS and YYNGEE. The CDR3 is CASSTVPGDTQYF. The CDR3 DNA sequence: TGTGCCAGCAGCACCGTGCCGGGGGATACGCAGTATTTT.